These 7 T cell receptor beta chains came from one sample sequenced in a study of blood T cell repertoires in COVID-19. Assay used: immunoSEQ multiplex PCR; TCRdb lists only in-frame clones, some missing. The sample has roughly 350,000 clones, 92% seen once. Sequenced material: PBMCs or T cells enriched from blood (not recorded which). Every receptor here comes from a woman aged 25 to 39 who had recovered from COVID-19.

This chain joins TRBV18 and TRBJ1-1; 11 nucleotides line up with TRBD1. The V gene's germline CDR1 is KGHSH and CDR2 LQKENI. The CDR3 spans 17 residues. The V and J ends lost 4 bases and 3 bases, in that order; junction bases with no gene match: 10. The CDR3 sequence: CASSQGQGAGEDTEAFF. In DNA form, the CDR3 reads TGTGCCAGCTCACAAGGACAGGGGGCGGGAGAGGACACTGAAGCTTTCTTT. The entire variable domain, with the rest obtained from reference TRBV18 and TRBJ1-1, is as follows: NAGVMQNPRHLVRRRGQEARLRCSPMKGHSHVYWYRQLPEEGLKFMVYLQKENIIDESGMPKERFSAEFPKEGPSILRIQQVVRGDSAAYFCASSQGQGAGEDTEAFFGQGTRLTVV.

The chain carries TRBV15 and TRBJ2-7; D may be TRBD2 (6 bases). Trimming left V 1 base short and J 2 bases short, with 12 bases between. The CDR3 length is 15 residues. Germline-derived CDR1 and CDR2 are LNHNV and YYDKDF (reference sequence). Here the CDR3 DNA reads TGTGCCACCAGCAGAGCTGGGGGGATCCCCTACGAGCAGTACTTC. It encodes CATSRAGGIPYEQYF.

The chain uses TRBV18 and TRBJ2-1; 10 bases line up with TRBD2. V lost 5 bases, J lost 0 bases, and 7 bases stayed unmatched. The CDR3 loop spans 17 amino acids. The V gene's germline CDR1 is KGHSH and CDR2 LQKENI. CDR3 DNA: TGTGCCAGCTCAAGTTCTAGCGGGGGAAGCTCCTACAATGAGCAGTTCTTC. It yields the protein CASSSSSGGSSYNEQFF.

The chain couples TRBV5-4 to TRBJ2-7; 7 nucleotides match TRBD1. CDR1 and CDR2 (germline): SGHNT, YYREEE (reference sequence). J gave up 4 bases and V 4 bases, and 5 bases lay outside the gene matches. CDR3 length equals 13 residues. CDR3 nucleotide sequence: TGTGCCAGCAGCGAGAGGGGGCAATACGAGCAGTACTTC. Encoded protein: CASSERGQYEQYF.

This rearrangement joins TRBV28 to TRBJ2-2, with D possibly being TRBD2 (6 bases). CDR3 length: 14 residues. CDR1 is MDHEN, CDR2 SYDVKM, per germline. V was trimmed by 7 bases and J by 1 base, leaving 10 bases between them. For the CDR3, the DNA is TGTGCCAGCACCCCCGGGGGGAACACCGGGGAGCTGTTTTTT. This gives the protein CASTPGGNTGELFF.

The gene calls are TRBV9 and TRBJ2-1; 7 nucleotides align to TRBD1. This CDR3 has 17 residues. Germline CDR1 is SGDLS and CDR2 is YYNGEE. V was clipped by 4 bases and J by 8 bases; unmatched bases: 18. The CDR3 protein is CASSPGKDRIAGHEQFF. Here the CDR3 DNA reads TGTGCCAGCAGCCCCGGTAAGGACAGGATCGCTGGACATGAGCAGTTCTTC.

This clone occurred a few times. CDR3 DNA: TGCGCCAGCAGCCGTAGCGGGAGCCTGTACGAGCAGTACTTC. It is translated as CASSRSGSLYEQYF. The chain uses TRBV4-1 and TRBJ2-7, with TRBD2 identical over 9 bases. Germline loops: CDR1 MGHRA, CDR2 YSYEKL. This CDR3 region has 14 residues. Trimming at V came to 4 bases and at J to 4 bases, leaving 5 bases not matched to a gene.